This record looks at one TCR beta chain sequence and its context. This CDR3 comprises 14 residues. The germline CDR1 and CDR2 sequences are MNHEY and SMNVEV (reference sequence). The V end lost 6 bases, the J end lost 4 bases, and 13 bases lay between the germline ends. The sample comes from a study of shared T cell receptors in the human thymus. Data came from immunoSEQ multiplex PCR; TCRdb stores just in-frame clones and leaves some out. The repertoire includes hundreds of thousands of clones, about 87% of them detected once, and under 0.01% sits in the top ten. These same records also appear under a second study, on human thymus T cells. This second report adds: Donors consisted of healthy Finnish infants (having corrective surgery for congenital heart defects). Resected material from corrective heart surgery provided the thymus tissue analysed. Related research has reported that thymic repertoires overlap highly among unrelated individuals.

Sequencing used thymocytes. V usage is TRBV27 and J usage is TRBJ2-1, with D perhaps TRBD2 (5 bases). The sequence came from a boy less than two years old with a congenital heart defect. The CDR3 sequence: CASSTTDSYNEQFF. The DNA for the CDR3 is TGTGCCAGCAGCACCACGGACTCGTACAATGAGCAGTTCTTC.